This entry describes one T cell receptor (beta chain). Germline CDR1 reads MNHEY; CDR2 reads SMNVEV (reference sequence). The CDR3 extends over 15 amino acids. The trim removed 5 bases at V and 4 bases at J, leaving 7 bases unmatched. Using immunoSEQ multiplex PCR, the repertoire was profiled, and TCRdb retains in-frame clones only, with some absent. The profile shows roughly 290,000 clones, approximately 89% of them singletons. This record belongs to a study of blood T cell repertoires in COVID-19. Study background: The samples span acute and convalescent COVID-19 from the United States, Italy and Spain.

This clonotype was obtained from an older woman with acute or convalescent COVID-19. J is TRBJ2-1 and V is TRBV27; 8 positions match TRBD2. The specimen was peripheral blood. CDR3 sequence reads: CASSLTSGNYNEQFF. DNA for the CDR3: TGTGCCAGCAGTCTCACTAGCGGCAATTACAATGAGCAGTTCTTC.